This TCR beta chain was recorded in a study of CD8 T cells in ankylosing spondylitis. The sample holds a few counts of this clonotype. As yet, its antigen is unknown. The length of the CDR3 is 16 residues. V was pared by 6 bases and J by 4 bases, with 22 bases between. Overall study findings and caveats: A TCR beta motif made of eight highly homologous variants seemed typical of ankylosing spondylitis blood. Past studies reported some motif variants in reactive arthritis synovial fluid and blood. Clones tied to disease were said to be significantly enriched in matched ankylosing spondylitis synovial fluid.

Quantitative 5'-RACE with molecular barcodes generated TCR beta libraries. TCRdb itself ran the 5' RACE reads through MiXCR, one entry per CDR3 protein. Here the sample spans under 250,000 distinct CDR3 sequences, roughly 10% being singletons. The sequencing sample was made of blood, either unsorted or a sorted T cell fraction (not recorded which). The receptor's source is a male donor with ankylosing spondylitis or in good health (not recorded which). V is TRBV12-3 or TRBV12-4 and J is TRBJ2-7; TRBD2 is a possible D gene (6 bases). The CDR3 reads CASSLGGPPGSYEQYF. The CDR3, as DNA: TGTGCCAGCAGCCTCGGGGGACCGCCGGGGAGTTACGAGCAGTACTTC.